The clone carrying this T cell receptor (beta chain) was seen a handful of times. This entry belongs to a study of blood T cells in healthy people across ages. A sample-barcoded 5' primer and a J-beta primer mix were used in a second PCR of about 7 to 12 cycles. With 12 random nucleotides, a template-switch adaptor tagged each individual cDNA molecule. MiXCR, run by TCRdb on the 5' RACE reads, gives a single entry per CDR3 protein. Of around 1.7 million distinct CDR3 sequences listed, 28% are singletons. The CDR3 has 15 residues. V was trimmed by 0 bases and J by 3 bases, leaving 9 bases between them. Germline V gives CDR1 LNHNV, CDR2 YYDKDF (reference sequence).

The sequence came from a woman aged 25 to 39 in good health. The sample consisted of blood. The J gene is TRBJ1-5, the V gene TRBV15, with D tentatively TRBD1 (5 bases). Here the CDR3 reads CATSREYRINQPQHF. Here the CDR3 DNA reads TGTGCCACCAGCAGAGAATACAGGATCAATCAGCCCCAGCATTTT.